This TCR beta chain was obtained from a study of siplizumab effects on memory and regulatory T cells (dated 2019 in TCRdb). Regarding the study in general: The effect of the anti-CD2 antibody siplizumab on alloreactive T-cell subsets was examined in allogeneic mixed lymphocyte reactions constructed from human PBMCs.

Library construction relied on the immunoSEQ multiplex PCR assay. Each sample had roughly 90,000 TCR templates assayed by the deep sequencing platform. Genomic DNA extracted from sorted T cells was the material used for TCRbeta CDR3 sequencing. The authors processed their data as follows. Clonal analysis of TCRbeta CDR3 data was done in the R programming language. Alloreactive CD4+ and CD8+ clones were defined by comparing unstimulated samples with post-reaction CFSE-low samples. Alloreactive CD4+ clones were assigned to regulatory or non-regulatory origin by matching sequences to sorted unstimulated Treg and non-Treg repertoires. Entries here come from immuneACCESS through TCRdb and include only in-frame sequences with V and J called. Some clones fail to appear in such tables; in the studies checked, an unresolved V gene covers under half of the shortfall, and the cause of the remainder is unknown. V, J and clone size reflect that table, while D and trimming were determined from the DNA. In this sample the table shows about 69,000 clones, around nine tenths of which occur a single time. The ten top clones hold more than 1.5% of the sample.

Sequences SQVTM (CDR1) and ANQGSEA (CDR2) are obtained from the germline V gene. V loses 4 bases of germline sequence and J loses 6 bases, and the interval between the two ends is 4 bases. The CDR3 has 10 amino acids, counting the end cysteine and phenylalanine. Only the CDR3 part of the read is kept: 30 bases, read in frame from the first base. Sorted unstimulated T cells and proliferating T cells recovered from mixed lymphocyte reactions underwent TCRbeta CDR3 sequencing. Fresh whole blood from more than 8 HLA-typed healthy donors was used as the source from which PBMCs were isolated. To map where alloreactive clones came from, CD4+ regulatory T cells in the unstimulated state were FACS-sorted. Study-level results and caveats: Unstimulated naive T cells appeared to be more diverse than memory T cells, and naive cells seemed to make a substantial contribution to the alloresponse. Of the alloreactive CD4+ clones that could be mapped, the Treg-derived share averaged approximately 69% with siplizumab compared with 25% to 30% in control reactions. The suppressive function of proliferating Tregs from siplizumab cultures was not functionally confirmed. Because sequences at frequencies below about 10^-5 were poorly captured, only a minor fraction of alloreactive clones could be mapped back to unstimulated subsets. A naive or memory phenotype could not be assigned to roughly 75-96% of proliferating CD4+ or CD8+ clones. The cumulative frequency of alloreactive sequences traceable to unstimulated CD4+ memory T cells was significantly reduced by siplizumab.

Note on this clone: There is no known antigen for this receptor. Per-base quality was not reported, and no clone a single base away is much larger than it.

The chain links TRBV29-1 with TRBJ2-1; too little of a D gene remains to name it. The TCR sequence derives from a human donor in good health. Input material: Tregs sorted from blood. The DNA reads TGCAGCGTTGCATCCAATGAGCAGTTCTTC. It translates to CSVASNEQFF.